A selection of T cell receptor beta chains follows, all from one sample in a study of shared T cell receptors in the human thymus. Libraries were prepared by immunoSEQ multiplex PCR; TCRdb keeps only in-frame clonotypes and omits some of them. The data contain more than 550,000 clones, approximately 83% of them singletons. These data also featured in a second study, about human thymus T cells.

Sequences were obtained from thymocytes. The source of these receptors is a girl in the first two years of life with a congenital heart defect. CDR3s include the opening cysteine and the closing phenylalanine or tryptophan. D genes are given only for firm matches. The size of a clone is reported for some rows only, either as once, few or many, or as a class for expanded clones.

clone size: NA; J gene: TRBJ2-3; V gene: TRBV6-4; D gene: NA; CDR3 length: 14; CDR3 protein: CASSDSRQPKTQYF; CDR3 DNA: TGTGCCAGCAGTGACTCGAGACAGCCGAAGACGCAGTATTTT
clone size: few; J gene: TRBJ1-2; V gene: TRBV29-1; D gene: TRBD1; CDR3 length: 15; CDR3 protein: CSVAPRQGAKEGYTF; CDR3 DNA: TGCAGCGTTGCCCCTCGGCAGGGGGCGAAGGAGGGCTACACCTTC
clone size: NA; J gene: TRBJ1-4; V gene: TRBV29-1; D gene: NA; CDR3 length: 13; CDR3 protein: CSVQSNLEEKLFF; CDR3 DNA: TGCAGCGTCCAATCGAACCTAGAAGAAAAACTGTTTTTT
clone size: NA; J gene: TRBJ2-1; V gene: TRBV6-5; D gene: TRBD1; CDR3 length: 14; CDR3 protein: CASRTRQGANEQFF; CDR3 DNA: TGTGCCAGCAGAACCCGACAGGGGGCAAATGAGCAGTTCTTC
clone size: NA; J gene: TRBJ1-1; V gene: TRBV5-1; D gene: TRBD1; CDR3 length: 15; CDR3 protein: CASSTHTGGNTEAFF; CDR3 DNA: TGCGCCAGCAGCACCCATACAGGGGGGAACACTGAAGCTTTCTTT
clone size: once; J gene: TRBJ1-1; V gene: TRBV29-1; D gene: TRBD1; CDR3 length: 13; CDR3 protein: CSVVGTGCFMAFF; CDR3 DNA: TGCAGCGTGGTGGGGACAGGGTGTTTCATGGCTTTCTTT
clone size: NA; J gene: TRBJ2-7; V gene: TRBV30; D gene: TRBD1; CDR3 length: 15; CDR3 protein: CAWTTGWGQGNEQYF; CDR3 DNA: TGTGCCTGGACCACAGGTTGGGGACAGGGGAACGAGCAGTACTTC
clone size: NA; J gene: TRBJ1-1; V gene: TRBV28; D gene: NA; CDR3 length: 15; CDR3 protein: CASRPGGGGRTEAFF; CDR3 DNA: TGTGCCAGCAGACCCGGCGGCGGGGGTCGCACTGAAGCTTTCTTT
clone size: NA; J gene: TRBJ1-2; V gene: TRBV5-1; D gene: NA; CDR3 length: 17; CDR3 protein: CASSLPPWTDSNYGYTF; CDR3 DNA: TGCGCCAGCAGCTTGCCCCCATGGACAGACTCAAACTATGGCTACACCTTC
clone size: NA; J gene: TRBJ2-3; V gene: TRBV7-3; D gene: TRBD1; CDR3 length: 17; CDR3 protein: CASSSRSGTERRDTQYF; CDR3 DNA: TGTGCCAGCAGCTCCCGTTCCGGGACAGAGAGGCGGGATACGCAGTATTTT
clone size: NA; J gene: TRBJ2-7; V gene: TRBV7-9; D gene: TRBD1; CDR3 length: 12; CDR3 protein: CASSLSGTGQYF; CDR3 DNA: TGTGCCAGCAGCTTGAGTGGGACAGGGCAGTACTTC
clone size: NA; J gene: TRBJ1-1; V gene: TRBV2; D gene: NA; CDR3 length: 11; CDR3 protein: CATKGGSGAFF; CDR3 DNA: TGTGCCACAAAAGGGGGTTCGGGGGCTTTCTTT
clone size: NA; J gene: TRBJ2-7; V gene: TRBV6-5; D gene: NA; CDR3 length: 16; CDR3 protein: CASSYRSWPKSHEQYF; CDR3 DNA: TGTGCCAGCAGTTACAGGAGCTGGCCAAAGTCCCACGAGCAGTACTTC
clone size: NA; J gene: TRBJ2-1; V gene: TRBV4-1; D gene: NA; CDR3 length: 18; CDR3 protein: CASSPILDRRLSYNEQFF; CDR3 DNA: TGCGCCAGCAGCCCCATACTAGATCGGAGACTCTCCTACAATGAGCAGTTCTTC
clone size: once; J gene: TRBJ1-5; V gene: TRBV27; D gene: TRBD1; CDR3 length: 16; CDR3 protein: CASSLGSQGLYQPQHF; CDR3 DNA: TGTGCCAGCAGTTTAGGGTCACAGGGGCTCTATCAGCCCCAGCATTTT
clone size: NA; J gene: TRBJ2-6; V gene: TRBV27; D gene: TRBD1; CDR3 length: 18; CDR3 protein: CASSLRDRGGIRANVLTF; CDR3 DNA: TGTGCCAGCAGTTTAAGGGACAGGGGCGGCATAAGGGCCAACGTCCTGACTTTC
clone size: NA; J gene: TRBJ2-7; V gene: TRBV29-1; D gene: TRBD1; CDR3 length: 14; CDR3 protein: CSVEPTTGPLRQYF; CDR3 DNA: TGCAGCGTTGAGCCTACGACAGGGCCGCTCAGGCAGTACTTC
clone size: NA; J gene: TRBJ1-5; V gene: TRBV19; D gene: NA; CDR3 length: 14; CDR3 protein: CASGTNRDGQPQHF; CDR3 DNA: TGTGCCAGTGGTACTAACAGGGACGGTCAGCCCCAGCATTTT
clone size: NA; J gene: TRBJ1-3; V gene: TRBV7-9; D gene: NA; CDR3 length: 14; CDR3 protein: CASSQQGEGNTIYF; CDR3 DNA: TGTGCCAGCAGCCAACAGGGTGAGGGAAACACCATATATTTT
clone size: NA; J gene: TRBJ2-1; V gene: TRBV4-3; D gene: TRBD2; CDR3 length: 17; CDR3 protein: CASSQRVLTSGDNEQFF; CDR3 DNA: TGCGCCAGCAGCCAACGAGTTTTAACCAGCGGGGACAATGAGCAGTTCTTC
clone size: NA; J gene: TRBJ1-6; V gene: TRBV6-1; D gene: NA; CDR3 length: 15; CDR3 protein: CASSELRQRDSPLHF; CDR3 DNA: TGTGCCAGCAGTGAATTGAGACAGCGGGATTCACCCCTCCACTTT
clone size: NA; J gene: TRBJ2-1; V gene: TRBV27; D gene: NA; CDR3 length: 16; CDR3 protein: CASSFVQRSSYNEQFF; CDR3 DNA: TGTGCCAGCAGTTTTGTTCAGCGCAGCTCCTACAATGAGCAGTTCTTC
clone size: NA; J gene: TRBJ1-1; V gene: TRBV4-3; D gene: NA; CDR3 length: 15; CDR3 protein: CASSPWGLTNTEAFF; CDR3 DNA: TGCGCCAGCAGCCCCTGGGGACTGACGAACACTGAAGCTTTCTTT
clone size: NA; J gene: TRBJ1-2; V gene: TRBV5-1; D gene: TRBD1; CDR3 length: 16; CDR3 protein: CASSYYATGSRNGYTF; CDR3 DNA: TGCGCCAGCAGTTATTATGCGACAGGGTCTAGAAATGGCTACACCTTC
clone size: NA; J gene: TRBJ1-3; V gene: TRBV5-5; D gene: TRBD1; CDR3 length: 18; CDR3 protein: CASSLGQGAFATGNTIYF; CDR3 DNA: TGTGCCAGCAGCTTGGGACAGGGGGCATTCGCGACTGGAAACACCATATATTTT